This section outlines one T cell receptor (beta chain) sequence together with its context. Its cognate antigen is unknown. This entry is derived from a study of OX40 agonist ivuxolimab in advanced cancers. Study-wide context: Patients receiving dose escalation had hepatocellular carcinoma, melanoma, renal cell or head and neck cancer. Study results and limitations: Among the least clonally expanded were partial responders at 0.1-3.0 mg/kg.

Germline assignment: CDR1 MNHEY and CDR2 SVGAGI. V dropped 6 bases and J dropped 4; count of bases not matched to a gene: 7. The CDR3 is made up of 15 amino acids. Sampling of blood occurred at baseline, cycle 4 day 1, and cycle 7 day 1. Method: immunoSEQ multiplex PCR; TCRdb's copy keeps in-frame clones and lacks some. The data show about 81,000 clones, with more than 80% seen just once and about 0.22% held by the top ten. The gene calls are TRBV6-5 and TRBJ2-1; 9 nucleotides line up with TRBD1. Sequenced here: CD4+ or CD8+ T cells sorted from blood, sampled in a trial of the OX40 agonist ivuxolimab. The clonotype originates from an adult with an advanced solid tumor such as melanoma, head and neck, liver or kidney cancer. The CDR3 is CASSLTGTGYNEQFF. CDR3 sequence (DNA): TGTGCCAGCAGCCTTACCGGGACAGGGTACAATGAGCAGTTCTTC.